These T cell receptor beta chains were read from a single sample in a study of T cell responses to AZD1222 COVID-19 vaccine. TCRdb keeps only in-frame clones here, not all; method: immunoSEQ multiplex PCR. The sample consists of about 150,000 clones, about 93% of them appearing once. Source: peripheral blood, taken on day 0 of AZD1222 vaccination. The source is an adult in good health. The CDR3 runs from the conserved cysteine through the conserved F or W. D genes are given only for firm matches. Some rows have no size entry. The others give once, few or many, or a class for an expanded clone.

j_call v_call clone_size d_call cdr3_aa cdr3_nt
TRBJ1-5 TRBV6-1 . . CASSVTYGGNQPQHF TGTGCCAGCAGTGTAACGTATGGGGGTAATCAGCCCCAGCATTTT
TRBJ1-5 TRBV28 . TRBD1 CASNYRGQQPQHF TGTGCCAGCAACTACAGGGGGCAGCAGCCCCAGCATTTT
TRBJ1-1 TRBV6-5 . . CASSRRVDTEAFF TGTGCCAGCAGTCGCAGGGTGGACACTGAAGCTTTCTTT
TRBJ2-3 TRBV9 . . CASSVVDTDTQYF TGTGCCAGCAGCGTGGTAGATACAGATACGCAGTATTTT
TRBJ2-2 TRBV7-3 . TRBD1 CASSSPTGFTNTGELFF TGTGCCAGCAGCTCACCGACAGGGTTCACGAACACCGGGGAGCTGTTTTTT
TRBJ2-2 TRBV2 . . CASSDGLHRHTGELFF TGTGCCAGCAGTGACGGGCTCCACAGACACACCGGGGAGCTGTTTTTT
TRBJ1-1 TRBV5-1 . . CASSGGQGLNTEAFF TGCGCCAGCAGCGGAGGGCAGGGATTGAACACTGAAGCTTTCTTT
TRBJ1-2 TRBV7-9 . . CASSSPVQGDSDGYTF TGTGCCAGCAGCTCTCCCGTACAGGGAGATAGTGATGGCTACACCTTC
TRBJ1-6 TRBV7-9 . . CASSSQSTDSPLHF TGTGCCAGCAGCTCTCAAAGCACAGACTCACCCCTCCACTTT
TRBJ2-7 TRBV15 . . CATSRDSAWPYEQYF TGTGCCACCAGCAGAGATTCGGCGTGGCCCTACGAGCAGTACTTC
TRBJ1-5 TRBV7-3 . . CASSPPPDSGFNQPQHF TGTGCCAGCAGCCCCCCCCCAGACTCAGGATTCAATCAGCCCCAGCATTTT
TRBJ2-1 TRBV19 few TRBD2 CASHIGTSGRNEQFF TGTGCCAGCCACATCGGGACTAGCGGCCGTAATGAGCAGTTCTTC
TRBJ1-2 TRBV7-9 few . CASSLGGQENYGYTF TGTGCCAGCAGCTTAGGGGGACAAGAAAACTATGGCTACACCTTC
TRBJ2-6 TRBV6-6 . TRBD1 CASSHITGGITGANVLTF TGTGCCAGCAGTCACATCACAGGGGGCATCACTGGGGCCAACGTCCTGACTTTC
TRBJ1-1 TRBV3-1/TRBV3-2 . TRBD1 CASSFRPKTGFYRRNTEAFF TGTGCCAGTTCCTTTAGACCTAAGACAGGGTTCTATAGGCGGAACACTGAAGCTTTCTTT
TRBJ2-1 TRBV6-6 . . CASSFGQTSYNEQFF TGTGCCAGCAGTTTCGGACAGACATCCTACAATGAGCAGTTCTTC